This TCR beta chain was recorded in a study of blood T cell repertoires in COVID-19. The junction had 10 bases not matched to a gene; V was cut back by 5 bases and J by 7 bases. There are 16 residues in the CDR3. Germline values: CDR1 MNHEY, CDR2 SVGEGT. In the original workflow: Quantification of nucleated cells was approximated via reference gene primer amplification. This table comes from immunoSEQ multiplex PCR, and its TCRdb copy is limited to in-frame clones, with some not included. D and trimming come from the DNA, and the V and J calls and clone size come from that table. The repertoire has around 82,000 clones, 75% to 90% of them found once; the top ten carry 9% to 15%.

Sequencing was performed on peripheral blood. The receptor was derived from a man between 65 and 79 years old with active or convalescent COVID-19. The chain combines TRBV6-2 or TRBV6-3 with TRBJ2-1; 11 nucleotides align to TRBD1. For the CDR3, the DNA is TGTGCCAGCAGTACCATCGGACAGGGGGCGAGGAATGAGCAGTTCTTC. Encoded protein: CASSTIGQGARNEQFF.